These T cell receptor beta chains were read from a single sample in a study of OX40 agonist ivuxolimab in advanced cancers. Method: immunoSEQ multiplex PCR; TCRdb's copy keeps in-frame clones and lacks some. The top ten clones hold roughly a fifth of a sample with about 35,000 clones, 80% to 95% of them seen once. The specimen comprised CD4+ or CD8+ T cells sorted from blood, sampled in a trial of the OX40 agonist ivuxolimab. These TCRs come from an adult with an advanced solid tumor such as melanoma, head and neck, liver or kidney cancer. The CDR3 runs from the conserved cysteine through the conserved F or W. Where a row states a size, it is once, few, many or the class of an expanded clone; other rows omit it.

J gene | clone size | V gene | CDR3 protein
TRBJ2-5 | . | TRBV28 | CASSLPQSGGDQETQYF
TRBJ1-1 | few | TRBV5-6 | CASSLWARPNTEAFF
TRBJ2-5 | . | TRBV6-5 | CASTGLAGGQETQYF
TRBJ2-3 | few | TRBV27 | CASGTSGTDTQYF
TRBJ2-5 | . | TRBV6-1 | CASSEDGYLRQETQYF
TRBJ2-3 | . | TRBV6-1 | CASSGTSGFTDTQYF
TRBJ1-5 | . | TRBV27 | CASSRRGTGNQPQHF
TRBJ2-7 | . | TRBV19 | CATGTSYEQYF
TRBJ1-2 | . | TRBV30 | CATEGQIYGYTF
TRBJ1-2 | . | TRBV7-2 | CASSLARVGYEGYTF
TRBJ1-5 | . | TRBV19 | CASSIAGTGLYSNQPQHF
TRBJ2-3 | . | TRBV7-3 | CASSRDFTDTQYF
TRBJ2-7 | . | TRBV4-1 | CASSRSGGDSTEQYF
TRBJ2-7 | once | TRBV10-1 | CASSDSRGHEQYF
TRBJ2-7 | medium-sized | TRBV11-2 | CASSPPQRSYEQYF
TRBJ1-1 | . | TRBV6-5 | CASSSPGQGDTEAFF
TRBJ2-2 | . | TRBV10-3 | CAISPGLAGTGELFF
TRBJ2-1 | . | TRBV7-3 | CASNVPGVGNYYNEQFF
TRBJ2-4 | . | TRBV28 | CASSFRQGIGKNIQYF
TRBJ2-2 | . | TRBV7-6 | CASKPGDRATGELFF
TRBJ2-5 | . | TRBV7-9 | CASSLGVQETQYF
TRBJ1-1 | . | TRBV5-1 | CASSPTGTEAFF
TRBJ1-4 | . | TRBV18 | CASSPPEFSTEKLFF
TRBJ2-5 | . | TRBV27 | CASRVAGFQETQYF
TRBJ2-7 | . | TRBV11-2 | CASSSGSYEQYF
TRBJ2-7 | . | TRBV11-2 | CASSFGTSGGFYEQYF
TRBJ2-7 | . | TRBV18 | CASSPPSFISGEQYF
TRBJ2-1 | . | TRBV25-1 | CASRGTSAYNEQFF
TRBJ2-2 | large | TRBV18 | CASSPGQGFFGELFF
TRBJ1-4 | medium-sized | TRBV2 | CASSWTGEKLFF
TRBJ2-1 | . | TRBV19 | CASSRGSYNEQFF
TRBJ1-5 | . | TRBV4-1 | CASSQEDRAGQPQHF
TRBJ1-5 | . | TRBV6-1 | CASSERQGFLLTQHF
TRBJ1-2 | once | TRBV6-5 | CASSYGGVGYTF
TRBJ2-1 | . | TRBV27 | CASTDRERGEQFF
TRBJ2-7 | . | TRBV30 | CAHDLGTSYEQYF
TRBJ1-1 | . | TRBV28 | CAIQGRGLTEAFF
TRBJ2-7 | once | TRBV6-5 | CASRHRTSGFYEQYF
TRBJ1-5 | . | TRBV6-6 | CASSPSGGWSQHF
TRBJ1-1 | . | TRBV7-9 | CASSPPSGAEAFF
TRBJ2-7 | . | TRBV30 | CAWEIGTGGRAGVYEQYF
TRBJ2-3 | . | TRBV6-1 | CASRPAAADTQYF
TRBJ2-5 | . | TRBV27 | CASSFLGLQETQYF
TRBJ2-1 | . | TRBV15 | CATSSLAGGPSEQFF
TRBJ2-7 | . | TRBV5-4 | CASSGDSPYEQYF
TRBJ2-5 | . | TRBV6-6 | CASSDPWETQYF